The subject of this entry is one T cell receptor (beta chain). Its target is not known. This entry comes from a study of OX40 agonist ivuxolimab in advanced cancers. Study context: Three patients showed partial responses: one hepatocellular carcinoma and two cutaneous melanoma cases.

The CDR3 sequence is 13 residues long. The germline V gene has CDR1 MNHNY and CDR2 SVGAGI (reference sequence). Between the trimmed V and J ends, which lost 7 bases and 0 bases, there was a span of 7 bases. Study-wide findings and caveats: Clonal expansion in partial responders at 0.1-3.0 mg/kg ranked among the lowest. Expanded clones tended on average to be more numerous among CD8+ T cells than CD4+.

The protocol was immunoSEQ multiplex PCR, while the TCRdb copy is restricted to in-frame clones and leaves out a portion. The repertoire holds tens of thousands of clones, with 94% as singletons. V is TRBV6-6 and J is TRBJ2-1, with D uncertain. Sequenced material: CD4+ or CD8+ T cells sorted from blood, taken in a trial of the OX40 agonist ivuxolimab. This clonotype was obtained from an adult with an advanced solid tumor such as melanoma, head and neck, liver or kidney cancer. This CDR3 reads CASTTRSYNEQFF. CDR3 nucleotide sequence: TGTGCCAGCACAACCCGCTCCTACAATGAGCAGTTCTTC.